Each of the 29 T cell receptor beta chains below was sequenced from the same sample in a study of CD8+ T cells in alopecia areata. As to treatment: oral pan-JAK inhibitor, 5-10 mg twice daily. Sequencing templates came from extracted RNA that was reverse transcribed into cDNA. The method was immunoSEQ multiplex PCR; TCRdb's version includes in-frame clones alone and lacks a portion of them. The table records about 140,000 clones, about 85% of them present only once. The input for sequencing was CD8+ T cells sorted from blood, taken at week 4, from a patient treated with tofacitinib. The source of these receptors is a human donor with alopecia areata.

This clone has just one count. The chain joins TRBV18 to TRBJ1-5, with D tentatively TRBD1 (5 bases). The CDR3 has 14 amino acids. V lost 0 bases and J lost 2, with 5 bases in between. Per the germline V gene, CDR1 is KGHSH and CDR2 is LQKENI. The chain's CDR3 is CASSPPGGNQPQHF. CDR3 DNA: TGTGCCAGCTCACCACCGGGGGGCAATCAGCCCCAGCATTTT.

The genes are TRBV25-1 and TRBJ2-1; possibly TRBD1 or TRBD2 for D (5 bases each). The ends were cut back, 5 bases at V and 3 bases at J, with 11 bases in the middle. Germline loops: CDR1 MGHDK, CDR2 SYGVNS. CDR3 length: 14 amino acids. This CDR3 is CASSPGPNYNEQFF. CDR3 DNA sequence: TGTGCCAGCAGTCCGGGACCGAACTACAATGAGCAGTTCTTC.

The CDR3 region is CASSNRGDTEAFF. DNA for the CDR3: TGTGCCAGCAGTAACAGGGGGGACACTGAAGCTTTCTTT. The chain recombines TRBV4-2 with TRBJ1-1; 8 nucleotides agree with TRBD1. Germline V gene data show CDR1 as LGHNA and CDR2 as YNFKEQ. The length of the CDR3 is 13 residues. Trimming at V came to 6 bases and at J to 3 bases, leaving 3 bases not matched to a gene.

The chain couples TRBV9 to TRBJ2-1; possible D gene TRBD2, 5 bases. V lost 3 bases and J lost 4, with 20 bases in between. CDR1 is SGDLS, CDR2 YYNGEE, per germline. The CDR3 is 17 residues long. The CDR3 sequence is CASSGRTRRDLYNEQFF. The CDR3 DNA reads as TGTGCCAGCAGCGGCCGGACTCGCCGAGACTTATACAATGAGCAGTTCTTC.

The chain carries TRBV9 and TRBJ1-2; no definite D call. Germline V gives CDR1 SGDLS, CDR2 YYNGEE. The CDR3 spans 14 residues. V lost 3 bases and J 13 bases, leaving 22 bases between the germline ends. The CDR3 nucleotides are TGTGCCAGCAGCGAAACCGCCGCTTGGACCTTCTTCACCTTC. This sequence encodes CASSETAAWTFFTF.

In its sample, this clone was seen once. The rearrangement joins TRBV5-1 to TRBJ2-2, with TRBD1 matching over 12 bases. With 0 bases clipped from V and 2 bases from J, the junction kept 8 bases outside the gene matches. CDR3 length: 19 amino acids. The germline V gene has CDR1 SGHRS and CDR2 YFSETQ. The CDR3 is CASSLVGTGGGANTGELFF. The CDR3 region has the DNA TGCGCCAGCAGCTTGGTCGGGACAGGGGGCGGCGCAAACACCGGGGAGCTGTTTTTT.

This clone has a single count. This chain connects TRBV7-9 to TRBJ2-5; D is possibly TRBD1 or TRBD2 (5 bases each). In germline, CDR1 is SEHNR, CDR2 FQNEAQ (reference sequence). The CDR3 contains 15 residues. Trimming removed 5 bases from V and 5 bases from J, with 18 bases in between. CDR3: CASSPPGRDAETQYF. The CDR3, as DNA: TGTGCCAGCAGCCCTCCTGGCCGGGACGCGGAGACCCAGTACTTC.

V and J are TRBV27 and TRBJ1-1; no firm D call. Germline V gene sequence: CDR1 MNHEY, CDR2 SMNVEV (reference sequence). The CDR3 is 13 residues long. Trimming removed 3 bases from V and 1 base from J, with 6 bases in between. CDR3 nucleotide sequence: TGTGCCAGCAGTTTTTTCAAGAACACTGAAGCTTTCTTT. Its protein product is CASSFFKNTEAFF.

The CDR3 DNA sequence: TGCGCCAGCAGCCAAGAATACAGGGAGAGGGGTGAAAAACTGTTTTTT. Its protein is CASSQEYRERGEKLFF. V gene TRBV4-1 combines with J gene TRBJ1-4, with D perhaps matching TRBD1 (6 bases). Germline CDR1 reads MGHRA; CDR2 reads YSYEKL. The ends were cut back, 0 bases at V and 7 bases at J, with 15 bases in the middle. The CDR3 length is 16 residues.

This rearrangement joins TRBV5-4 to TRBJ2-2, with D possibly matching TRBD2 (5 bases). The germline gives CDR1 SGHNT, CDR2 YYREEE (reference sequence). V gave up 6 bases and J gave up 1 base, with 10 bases separating them. CDR3 length equals 14 residues. CDR3 nucleotide sequence: TGTGCCAGCAACCCAGAGGGGAACACCGGGGAGCTGTTTTTT. It translates to CASNPEGNTGELFF. The entire variable domain, with the rest obtained from reference TRBV5-4 and TRBJ2-2, is as follows: ETGVTQSPTHLIKTRGQQVTLRCSSQSGHNTVSWYQQALGQGPQFIFQYYREEENGRGNFPPRFSGLQFPNYSSELNVNALELDDSALYLCASNPEGNTGELFFGEGSRLTVL.

The CDR3 coding sequence is TGTGCCAGCAGCTGGGAGGGGGCCCCCAATGAAAAACTGTTTTTT. This sequence encodes CASSWEGAPNEKLFF. The genes are TRBV7-8 and TRBJ1-4, with TRBD1 matching 7 bases. CDR3 length: 15 residues. V trimming: 4 bases; J trimming: 5 bases; junction bases outside the gene matches: 7. CDR1 SGHVS and CDR2 FQNEAQ come from the germline V gene.

The chain has TRBV2 and TRBJ1-5, with D possibly TRBD1 on 6 matching bases. Looked up from germline, CDR1 is SNHLY and CDR2 is FYNNEI. CDR3 length: 12 residues. The V end was cut by 8 bases, the J end by 5 bases, with 10 bases between. CDR3 DNA: TGTGCCAGCGGAACAGGGTATCAGCCCCAGCATTTT. This codes for CASGTGYQPQHF.

V and J are TRBV4-1 and TRBJ2-1; D gene ambiguous. Trimming pared 1 base from V and 10 bases from J, leaving 5 bases between. In germline, CDR1 is MGHRA, CDR2 YSYEKL. The CDR3 covers 11 residues. CDR3 DNA sequence: TGCGCCAGCAGCCAAGGGCTGGAGCAGTTCTTC. Protein product: CASSQGLEQFF.

This clone was recorded only once. The J gene is TRBJ2-5, the V gene TRBV7-9; D uncertain. The CDR3 is 11 residues long. The V gene's germline CDR1 is SEHNR and CDR2 FQNEAQ (reference sequence). V was trimmed by 5 bases and J by 7 bases, leaving 8 bases between them. As DNA, the CDR3 is TGTGCCAGCAGCCCCAACCCGACCCAGTACTTC. Protein product: CASSPNPTQYF.

The chain is built from TRBV5-1 and TRBJ2-1, with unresolved D. CDR1 is SGHRS, CDR2 YFSETQ, per germline. With 4 bases removed from V and 3 bases from J, the gap between germline ends came to 8 bases. The CDR3 extends over 13 amino acids. The CDR3 loop is CASSRAVYNEQFF. Written as DNA, the CDR3 is TGCGCCAGCAGCCGCGCAGTCTACAATGAGCAGTTCTTC.

Points on this clone: Other DNA variants within this sample encode the same CDR3. This chain uses TRBV5-1 with TRBJ1-1; D not certain. Germline assignment: CDR1 SGHRS and CDR2 YFSETQ. Trimming took 0 bases from V and 1 from J, leaving 7 bases between them. The CDR3 is made up of 14 amino acids. The CDR3 sequence: CASSLGQSNTEAFF. The DNA for the CDR3 is TGCGCCAGCAGCTTGGGGCAGTCGAACACTGAAGCTTTCTTT.

This clone was seen a handful of times. V gene TRBV5-6 combines with J gene TRBJ1-3, with 7 bases matching TRBD1. V lost 5 bases and J lost 4; bases outside the gene matches: 0. CDR1 and CDR2 (germline): SGHDT, YYEEEE. The CDR3 is made up of 12 amino acids. This CDR3 is CASRGQGNTIYF. The CDR3 nucleotides are TGTGCCAGCAGGGGACAGGGAAACACCATATATTTT.

The J gene is TRBJ2-7, the V gene TRBV29-1; TRBD2 is a possible D gene (5 bases). Germline V gene sequence: CDR1 SQVTM, CDR2 ANQGSEA. Trimming removed 6 bases from V and 7 bases from J, with 13 bases in between. The CDR3 has 11 amino acids. The CDR3 region has the DNA TGCAGCGTCACGTACGGGGAAGAGCAGTACTTC. Residues: CSVTYGEEQYF.

The chain is built from TRBV27 and TRBJ2-7, with 10 bases that match TRBD1. The CDR3 totals 14 residues. Germline CDR1 reads MNHEY; CDR2 reads SMNVEV (reference sequence). V shed 2 bases and J 5 bases; nucleotides not matched to a gene: 3. CDR3 bases: TGTGCCAGCAGTTTAGGACAGGGGGTTGACGAGCAGTACTTC. This translates into CASSLGQGVDEQYF.

V and J are TRBV19 and TRBJ2-2; 10 nucleotides align to TRBD1. The CDR3 totals 17 residues. Germline CDR1 reads LNHDA; CDR2 reads SQIVND (reference sequence). The trim removed 5 bases at V and 4 bases at J, leaving 10 bases unmatched. The CDR3 coding sequence is TGTGCCAGTAGTGTAATACCGGGACAGGGGCTCACCGGGGAGCTGTTTTTT. Translation gives CASSVIPGQGLTGELFF.

The chain uses TRBV29-1 and TRBJ1-1, with 7 nucleotides matching TRBD1. This CDR3 has 13 amino acids. The germline CDR1 and CDR2 sequences are SQVTM and ANQGSEA. V lost 6 bases, J lost 4 bases, and 8 bases stayed unmatched. The CDR3 reads CSVETGLATEAFF. The CDR3 coding sequence is TGCAGCGTGGAGACAGGGCTTGCCACTGAAGCTTTCTTT.

In regard to this clone: Other DNA sequences from this sample encode an identical CDR3 as well. The genes are TRBV5-1 and TRBJ2-7; D is perhaps TRBD2 (5 bases). This CDR3 has 13 amino acids. Germline V gene sequence: CDR1 SGHRS, CDR2 YFSETQ. Trimming shortened V by 1 base and J by 4 bases, and 9 bases separated the two germline ends. The CDR3 loop is CASSLTSSYEQYF. For the CDR3, the DNA is TGCGCCAGCAGCTTGACTAGTTCGTACGAGCAGTACTTC.

This rearrangement joins TRBV27 to TRBJ2-3; the match to TRBD2 covers 9 bases. J lost 8 bases, V lost 4 bases, and 4 bases had no gene match. Germline CDR1 is MNHEY and CDR2 is SMNVEV (reference sequence). The CDR3 has 13 residues. Here the CDR3 DNA reads TGTGCCAGCAGTTCTAGTAGCGGGGGTACGCAGTATTTT. Its protein product is CASSSSSGGTQYF.

V and J are TRBV19 and TRBJ2-3, with a tentative D call TRBD2 (5 bases). This CDR3 has 14 residues. The germline gives CDR1 LNHDA, CDR2 SQIVND (reference sequence). V lost 5 bases and J 3 bases, leaving 12 bases between the germline ends. DNA of the CDR3: TGTGCCAGTAGTGCCCTGAGAGGGACAGATACGCAGTATTTT. Encoded protein: CASSALRGTDTQYF.

This chain connects TRBV5-1 to TRBJ2-2; the D is unclear. The CDR3 sequence is 14 residues long. CDR1 and CDR2 (germline): SGHRS, YFSETQ. V was pared by 0 bases and J by 2 bases, with 5 bases between. The CDR3 bases are TGCGCCAGCAGCTTGGAGACTAACACCGGGGAGCTGTTTTTT. Residues: CASSLETNTGELFF.

The V gene is TRBV6-6, the J gene TRBJ2-1; D is perhaps TRBD2 (7 bases). Looked up from germline, CDR1 is MNHNY and CDR2 is SVGAGI (reference sequence). This CDR3 comprises 15 residues. V was trimmed by 0 bases and J by 2 bases, leaving 8 bases between them. CDR3: CASSYSGGAYNEQFF. The CDR3 region has the DNA TGTGCCAGCAGTTACTCAGGGGGGGCCTACAATGAGCAGTTCTTC.

J is TRBJ2-3 and V is TRBV27, with D maybe TRBD1 (5 bases). Trimming took off 6 bases at V and 4 bases at J, with 17 bases between the two ends. CDR3 length equals 15 residues. CDR1 is MNHEY, CDR2 SMNVEV, per germline (reference sequence). The CDR3 DNA reads as TGTGCCAGCAGCCTCCTAGGGGCAGGCGCAGATACGCAGTATTTT. Protein: CASSLLGAGADTQYF.

The V and J genes are TRBV29-1 and TRBJ2-7; the match to TRBD1 covers 7 bases. From germline, CDR1 is SQVTM and CDR2 ANQGSEA. After removal of 3 bases from V and 0 bases from J, the junction contained 2 bases not matched to a gene. The CDR3 runs 13 residues. CDR3 in amino acids: CSVETGSSYEQYF. The CDR3 DNA follows: TGCAGCGTTGAGACAGGGAGCTCCTACGAGCAGTACTTC.

The chain is built from TRBV7-6 and TRBJ2-2; 8 nucleotides agree with TRBD1. V shed 2 bases and J 1 base; nucleotides not matched to a gene: 12. The germline V gene encodes CDR1 SGHVS and CDR2 FNYEAQ. CDR3 length: 19 amino acids. CDR3: CASSLSTGVPVGNTGELFF. The CDR3 DNA sequence: TGTGCCAGCAGCTTATCGACAGGGGTTCCCGTAGGGAACACCGGGGAGCTGTTTTTT.